The rows below give T cell receptor beta chains drawn from one sample of a study of cytomegalovirus exposure and HLA in healthy donors. Here immunoSEQ multiplex PCR was the method, and the copy in TCRdb shows in-frame clones only, minus some. The sample holds fewer than 120,000 clones; more than 65% are singletons and the top ten take around 15%. The specimen sequenced was PBMCs. Source of these receptors: a young man in good health and CMV-seropositive. Both conserved end residues are part of each CDR3. A D gene is named only where the DNA matches it firmly. The size of a clone is reported for some rows only, either as once, few or many, or as a class for expanded clones.

size: NA; V: TRBV5-4; D: NA; CDR3: CASSLDPKQGNYGYTF
size: NA; V: TRBV9; D: TRBD1; CDR3: CASSPGTGDNEKLFF
size: NA; V: TRBV27; D: TRBD1; CDR3: CASSHGTGGQETQYF
size: NA; V: TRBV29-1; D: NA; CDR3: CSVLGGMSSYNEQFF
size: NA; V: TRBV10-3; D: TRBD1; CDR3: CAIGLQGARGYTF
size: NA; V: TRBV27; D: TRBD2; CDR3: CASSSGAGGKNIQYF
size: NA; V: TRBV2; D: NA; CDR3: CASSPVGNQPQHF
size: NA; V: TRBV7-8; D: NA; CDR3: CASSLGGGRNYLTNYGYTF
size: NA; V: TRBV7-8; D: TRBD2; CDR3: CASSYTGGGVRVISYEQYF
size: NA; V: TRBV18; D: NA; CDR3: CASSPAANTEAFF
size: NA; V: TRBV5-1; D: NA; CDR3: CASSLERPTVMGRQETQYF
size: NA; V: TRBV6-5; D: NA; CDR3: CASSYSRTGGNYGYTF
size: NA; V: TRBV4-3; D: NA; CDR3: CASSVNTGELFF
size: few; V: TRBV7-3; D: NA; CDR3: CASSLTPGNDNEQFF
size: NA; V: TRBV5-6; D: TRBD1; CDR3: CASSPEQGYTEAFF
size: NA; V: TRBV30; D: TRBD2; CDR3: CAWSPTGGVLTF
size: once; V: TRBV27; D: NA; CDR3: CASSFSPTGSYEQYF
size: NA; V: TRBV4-3; D: NA; CDR3: CASSQDLGGNTEAFF
size: NA; V: TRBV29-1; D: TRBD2; CDR3: CSVVGLAEGIRYNEQFF
size: NA; V: TRBV6-1; D: NA; CDR3: CASSPGFGYGYTF
size: NA; V: TRBV27; D: TRBD2; CDR3: CASSSTGLAGGAETQYF
size: NA; V: TRBV6-6; D: NA; CDR3: CASSSIRGTEAFF
size: NA; V: TRBV19; D: TRBD1; CDR3: CASSGTGGNQPQHF
size: NA; V: TRBV27; D: NA; CDR3: CASSWTSGNTIYF
size: NA; V: TRBV10-3; D: TRBD2; CDR3: CAISGLAGGPFGPTGELFF
size: NA; V: TRBV30; D: NA; CDR3: CAWSVAEYNEQFF
size: NA; V: TRBV28; D: TRBD1; CDR3: CASSDRAYGYTF
size: NA; V: TRBV9; D: TRBD2; CDR3: CASSVPGGGAVDTQYF
size: once; V: TRBV5-1; D: TRBD1; CDR3: CASSLAGGQGAGETQYF
size: few; V: TRBV4-3; D: TRBD2; CDR3: CASSQEGAGGYNEQFF
size: NA; V: TRBV4-2; D: TRBD1; CDR3: CASSQVQIGQGIYEQYF
size: few; V: TRBV6-5; D: TRBD2; CDR3: CASSDPGLAGYEQYF
size: NA; V: TRBV7-2; D: TRBD2; CDR3: CASSFFSGGARDTQYF
size: NA; V: TRBV6-5; D: NA; CDR3: CASSPTGGNTIYF
size: NA; V: TRBV5-4; D: NA; CDR3: CASSFSSSYEQYF
size: NA; V: TRBV2; D: NA; CDR3: CASSALTSLNEQFF
size: few; V: TRBV6-5; D: NA; CDR3: CASRSRDWAWYTIYF
size: NA; V: TRBV7-8; D: NA; CDR3: CASRAGIYETQYF
size: once; V: TRBV19; D: NA; CDR3: CASSIYSTNYGYTF
size: NA; V: TRBV5-1; D: NA; CDR3: CASSLADWGGIEAFF
size: NA; V: TRBV30; D: NA; CDR3: CAWSVRVGGELFF
size: NA; V: TRBV19; D: NA; CDR3: CASSIGPGGEQYF
size: NA; V: TRBV6-5; D: TRBD1; CDR3: CASSYETGYDHEQYF
size: NA; V: TRBV7-2; D: TRBD1; CDR3: CASSSTGGLSYEQYF
size: NA; V: TRBV7-6; D: NA; CDR3: CASSLGSSIVGTDTQYF
size: NA; V: TRBV5-8; D: NA; CDR3: CASSLGESSYNEQFF
size: NA; V: TRBV19; D: NA; CDR3: CASSIDPDRDYGYTF
size: once; V: TRBV28; D: TRBD1; CDR3: CASSGTGGIGELFF
size: NA; V: TRBV23-1; D: TRBD1; CDR3: CASSRDRGRMVETQYF
size: NA; V: TRBV16; D: TRBD1; CDR3: CASSQMYRGRGRPSYGYTF
size: NA; V: TRBV27; D: NA; CDR3: CASSSTIPFSYNSPLHF
size: NA; V: TRBV7-4; D: TRBD2; CDR3: CASSWGVRSGGTSYEQYF
size: few; V: TRBV11-2; D: NA; CDR3: CASSLAPGSYEQYF
size: NA; V: TRBV10-3; D: NA; CDR3: CAISESQYQETQYF
size: NA; V: TRBV5-1; D: TRBD1; CDR3: CASSPGTGDHEQFF